The source of this TCR beta chain is a study of T cells in Graves' hyperthyroidism and ophthalmopathy. Study-wide results and caveats: Researchers report that a 13 V-J model separated ophthalmopathy from stable hyperthyroidism. Blood also showed most of the thyroid clonotypes that were expanded above 0.001.

Newly diagnosed patients aged 18 to 65 had hyperthyroidism of under 2 months' duration. This clonotype was seen repeatedly, ten times or more. Its antigen remains unidentified. TCR beta CDR3 regions were amplified from RNA. The HTBI primer set served for first-round RT-PCR of the TCR CDR3. MiXCR was run by TCRdb on the multiplex PCR reads, yielding one entry per CDR3 protein. The sample comprises 530,000 or so distinct CDR3 sequences, about 45% of which are singletons, and about 7.8% rests with the top ten. Sample: peripheral blood or thyroid tissue (not recorded which). This TCR came from a woman between 18 and 29 years old with Graves' hyperthyroidism.

The CDR3 DNA reads TGTGCCAGCAGCCGAACGACAGGAACTACGGGGACTGAAGCTTTCTTT. Its protein product is CASSRTTGTTGTEAFF. The chain carries TRBV4-2 and TRBJ1-1, with D maybe TRBD1 (6 bases). V lost 4 bases, J lost 5 bases, and 20 bases lay in between. Looked up from germline, CDR1 is LGHNA and CDR2 is YNFKEQ. The CDR3 extends over 16 amino acids.